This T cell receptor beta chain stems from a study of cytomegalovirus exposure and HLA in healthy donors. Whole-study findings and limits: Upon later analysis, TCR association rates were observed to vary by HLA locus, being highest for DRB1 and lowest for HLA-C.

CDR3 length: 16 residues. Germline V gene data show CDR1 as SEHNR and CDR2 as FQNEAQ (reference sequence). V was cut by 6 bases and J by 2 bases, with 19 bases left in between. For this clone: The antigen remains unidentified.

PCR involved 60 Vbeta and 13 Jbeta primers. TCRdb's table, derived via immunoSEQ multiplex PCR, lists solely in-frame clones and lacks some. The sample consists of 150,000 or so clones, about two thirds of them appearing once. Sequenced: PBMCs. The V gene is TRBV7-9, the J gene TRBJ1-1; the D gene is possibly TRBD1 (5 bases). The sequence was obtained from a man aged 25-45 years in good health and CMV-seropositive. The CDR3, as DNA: TGTGCCAGCAGTGGTCCGCGGGGGGGTCCTAACACTGAAGCTTTCTTT. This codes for CASSGPRGGPNTEAFF.